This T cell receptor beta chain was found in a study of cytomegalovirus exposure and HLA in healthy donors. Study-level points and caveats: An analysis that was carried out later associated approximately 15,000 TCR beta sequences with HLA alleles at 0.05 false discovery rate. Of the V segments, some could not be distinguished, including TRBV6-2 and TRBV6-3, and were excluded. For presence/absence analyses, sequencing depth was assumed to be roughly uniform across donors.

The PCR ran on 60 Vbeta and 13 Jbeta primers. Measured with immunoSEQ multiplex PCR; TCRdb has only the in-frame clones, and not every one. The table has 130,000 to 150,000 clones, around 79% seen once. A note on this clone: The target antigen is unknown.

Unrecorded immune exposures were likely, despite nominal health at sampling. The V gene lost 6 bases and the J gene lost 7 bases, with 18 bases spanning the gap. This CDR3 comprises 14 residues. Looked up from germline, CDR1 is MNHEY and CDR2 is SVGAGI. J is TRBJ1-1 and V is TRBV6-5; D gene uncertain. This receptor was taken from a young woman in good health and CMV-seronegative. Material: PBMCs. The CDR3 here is CASSQLGRDIEAFF. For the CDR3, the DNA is TGTGCCAGCAGCCAATTAGGACGGGATATTGAAGCTTTCTTT.